Listed here are 22 T cell receptor beta chains from one sample, sequenced in a study of blood T cell repertoires in COVID-19. Measured with immunoSEQ multiplex PCR; TCRdb has only the in-frame clones, and not every one. Counted here are over 130,000 clones, 82% occurring once; the ten biggest clones make up about 4%. The sequencing input was peripheral blood. These TCRs come from a woman older than 75 with acute or convalescent COVID-19.

The chain joins TRBV2 to TRBJ1-3; no firm D call. CDR1 and CDR2 from the germline V gene are SNHLY and FYNNEI. V gave up 2 bases and J gave up 0 bases, with 8 bases separating them. The CDR3 is 15 amino acids. This chain's CDR3 is CASSETVSSGNTIYF. CDR3 DNA: TGTGCCAGCAGTGAAACGGTGAGCTCTGGAAACACCATATATTTT. Using reference TRBV2 and TRBJ1-3 for the parts outside the CDR3, the full variable domain is EPEVTQTPSHQVTQMGQEVILRCVPISNHLYFYWYRQILGQKVEFLVSFYNNEISEKSEIFDDQFSVERPDGSNFTLKIRSTKLEDSAMYFCASSETVSSGNTIYFGEGSWLTVV.

The CDR3 loop reads CASVEGTAYNQPQHF. For the CDR3, the DNA is TGTGCCAGCGTGGAGGGGACAGCCTACAATCAGCCCCAGCATTTT. This rearrangement joins TRBV28 to TRBJ1-5, with 7 bases aligning to TRBD1. CDR1 is MDHEN, CDR2 SYDVKM, per germline. The CDR3 runs to 15 residues. V was pared by 8 bases and J by 3 bases, with 10 bases of the junction left unmatched. The full variable domain, with the rest looked up from reference TRBV28 and TRBJ1-5, is DVKVTQSSRYLVKRTGEKVFLECVQDMDHENMFWYRQDPGLGLRLIYFSYDVKMKEKGDIPEGYSVSREKKERFSLILESASTNQTSMYLCASVEGTAYNQPQHFGDGTRLSIL.

The CDR3 loop reads CASSQPLTSGRSLGETQYF. In DNA form, the CDR3 reads TGTGCCAGCAGTCAACCTCTCACTAGCGGGAGGTCCCTGGGGGAGACCCAGTACTTC. V is TRBV28 and J is TRBJ2-5, with 12 bases that match TRBD2. Trimming took 5 bases from V and 5 from J; bases not matched to a gene: 18. The V gene's germline CDR1 is MDHEN and CDR2 SYDVKM. The CDR3 spans 19 residues.

V usage is TRBV10-1 and J usage is TRBJ2-7; D is possibly TRBD2 (6 bases). This CDR3 spans 15 amino acids. Trimming stripped 4 bases from V and 2 bases from J, with 15 bases between. The germline V gene encodes CDR1 WNHNN and CDR2 SYGVQD (reference sequence). The CDR3 loop reads CASSGATGVTYEQYF. The CDR3 DNA sequence: TGCGCCAGCAGTGGAGCTACGGGGGTCACCTACGAGCAGTACTTC.

This chain joins TRBV27 and TRBJ2-7; D unclear. The CDR3 spans 13 residues. Deletions cut 5 bases from V and 4 bases from J, with 12 bases between. CDR1 and CDR2 (germline): MNHEY, SMNVEV (reference sequence). The chain's CDR3 is CASSPQVAYEQYF. The CDR3 nucleotides are TGTGCCAGCAGTCCCCAAGTGGCATACGAGCAGTACTTC.

V gene TRBV7-9 combines with J gene TRBJ1-2; 8 bases are a match to TRBD1. Germline loops: CDR1 SEHNR, CDR2 FQNEAQ (reference sequence). V lost 0 bases and J lost 6; bases outside the gene matches: 6. The CDR3 has 15 residues. The CDR3 coding sequence is TGTGCCAGCAGCTTAGCGCAGGGGGCGCATAATGGCTACACCTTC. Its translation is CASSLAQGAHNGYTF.

This chain connects TRBV7-2 to TRBJ2-7; 11 bases line up with TRBD2. From germline, CDR1 is SGHTA and CDR2 FQGNSA. V dropped 2 bases and J dropped 2; count of bases not matched to a gene: 8. This CDR3 spans 17 amino acids. The CDR3 region has the DNA TGTGCCAGCAGCTTACCCCGGGGGACTAGCGGACCCTACGAGCAGTACTTC. It translates to CASSLPRGTSGPYEQYF.

This chain connects TRBV2 to TRBJ2-5; 8 bases line up with TRBD1. The CDR3 sequence is 14 residues long. Looked up from germline, CDR1 is SNHLY and CDR2 is FYNNEI. After removal of 6 bases from V and 5 bases from J, the junction contained 8 bases not matched to a gene. The CDR3 DNA reads as TGTGCCAGCAGCTCTGACAGGGGTAGGGAGACCCAGTACTTC. As protein: CASSSDRGRETQYF.

The chain combines TRBV27 with TRBJ2-2; 7 bases align to TRBD1. This CDR3 contains 16 residues. The germline V gene has CDR1 MNHEY and CDR2 SMNVEV (reference sequence). V gave up 1 base and J gave up 2 bases; unmatched junction bases: 4. The CDR3 DNA sequence: TGTGCCAGCAGTTTATGGACAGGAGGAAACACCGGGGAGCTGTTTTTT. The encoded protein is CASSLWTGGNTGELFF.

This rearrangement joins TRBV6-6 to TRBJ2-1, with D tentatively TRBD2 (6 bases). The germline V and J ends were trimmed by 6 bases and 7 bases, with 16 bases remaining between them. The CDR3 runs 14 residues. Germline V lookup: CDR1 MNHNY, CDR2 SVGAGI (reference sequence). The CDR3 loop is CASSRLVTLNEQFF. CDR3 in DNA: TGTGCCAGCAGCCGACTAGTTACATTGAATGAGCAGTTCTTC.

J is TRBJ2-7 and V is TRBV6-5; possible D gene TRBD1, 5 bases. Trimming took off 6 bases at V and 3 bases at J, with 18 bases between the two ends. Germline V gene data show CDR1 as MNHEY and CDR2 as SVGAGI. The CDR3 is 15 residues long. Here the CDR3 reads CASRGWKGILYEQYF. CDR3 coding DNA: TGTGCCAGCAGGGGTTGGAAGGGGATCCTCTACGAGCAGTACTTC.

The CDR3 bases are TGTGCCAGCAGCTTAGATACTAGCGGGTTTATCTATGAGCAGTTCTTC. Its translation is CASSLDTSGFIYEQFF. The V and J genes are TRBV11-2 and TRBJ2-1; 9 bases match TRBD2. Germline loops: CDR1 SGHAT, CDR2 FQNNGV. This CDR3 comprises 16 residues. V dropped 0 bases and J dropped 8; count of bases not matched to a gene: 8.

This clone occurred once. This sequence joins TRBV15 and TRBJ1-4; a weak D match, TRBD1 (5 bases). The length of the CDR3 is 14 residues. The germline CDR1 and CDR2 sequences are LNHNV and YYDKDF (reference sequence). V lost 0 bases to trimming and J lost 8 bases, with 10 bases between them. The CDR3 DNA reads TGTGCCACCAGCAGAGACAGGGCTTCGGAAAAACTGTTTTTT. Translation gives CATSRDRASEKLFF.

This clone was counted only a few times. This CDR3 is CASSSGTGIQPQHF. Here the CDR3 DNA reads TGTGCCAGCAGTTCCGGGACAGGGATTCAGCCCCAGCATTTT. This chain connects TRBV28 to TRBJ1-5, with 9 bases aligning to TRBD1. The CDR3 contains 14 residues. The V gene's germline CDR1 is MDHEN and CDR2 SYDVKM. J gave up 6 bases and V 4 bases, and 4 bases lay outside the gene matches.

This clone was observed a few times. The rearrangement joins TRBV10-1 to TRBJ2-7, with D hard to call. The V end was cut by 3 bases, the J end by 3 bases, with 6 bases between. Per the germline V gene, CDR1 is WNHNN and CDR2 is SYGVQD (reference sequence). This CDR3 has 12 residues. This chain's CDR3 is CASSESGYEQYF. The CDR3 coding sequence is TGCGCCAGCAGTGAATCCGGCTACGAGCAGTACTTC.

V usage is TRBV28 and J usage is TRBJ1-5; no firm D call. This CDR3 is 15 amino acids long. Germline values: CDR1 MDHEN, CDR2 SYDVKM. Trimming took 5 bases from V and 7 from J, leaving 18 bases between them. CDR3 residues: CASSGPAERGQPQHF. The CDR3 nucleotides read TGTGCCAGCAGTGGCCCCGCTGAGCGAGGCCAGCCCCAGCATTTT.

The rearrangement links TRBV5-4 to TRBJ1-1, with 9 bases identical to TRBD1. Germline V gene sequence: CDR1 SGHNT, CDR2 YYREEE (reference sequence). After removal of 3 bases from V and 2 bases from J, the junction contained 8 bases not matched to a gene. The CDR3 is made up of 16 amino acids. CDR3 region: CASSSTQTGGNTEAFF. The CDR3, as DNA: TGTGCCAGCAGCTCTACCCAAACAGGGGGCAACACTGAAGCTTTCTTT.

This rearrangement joins TRBV7-2 to TRBJ2-3; D is perhaps TRBD2 (7 bases). The CDR3 runs 18 residues. V was trimmed by 5 bases and J by 6 bases, leaving 27 bases between them. Germline V gene lookup returns CDR1 SGHTA and CDR2 FQGNSA. CDR3 sequence (DNA): TGTGCCAGCAGCACGCCCCGAGGTAGGGGGGGGGCCGTTGATACGCAGTATTTT. Its translation is CASSTPRGRGGAVDTQYF. Variable domain in full (rest from reference TRBV7-2 and TRBJ2-3): GAGVSQSPSNKVTEKGKDVELRCDPISGHTALYWYRQSLGQGLEFLIYFQGNSAPDKSGLPSDRFSAERTGGSVSTLTIQRTQQEDSAVYLCASSTPRGRGGAVDTQYFGPGTRLTVL.

This chain links TRBV10-1 with TRBJ2-1, with 14 bases matching TRBD2. The CDR3 has 14 residues. V shed 7 bases, J shed 6 bases, and the junction held 2 bases outside the gene matches. The germline V gene has CDR1 WNHNN and CDR2 SYGVQD (reference sequence). CDR3 in DNA: TGCGCCAGCACCGGGACTAGCGGGGGCAATGAGCAGTTCTTC. The encoded protein is CASTGTSGGNEQFF.

The V and J genes are TRBV27 and TRBJ2-7, with 10 positions matching TRBD2. The length of the CDR3 is 16 residues. Germline V gene data show CDR1 as MNHEY and CDR2 as SMNVEV (reference sequence). V dropped 4 bases and J dropped 2; count of bases not matched to a gene: 8. The CDR3 sequence: CASSSLTSGRAYEQYF. CDR3 DNA: TGTGCCAGCAGTTCCCTGACTAGCGGGCGGGCCTACGAGCAGTACTTC.

V usage is TRBV15 and J usage is TRBJ1-1; TRBD1 matches at 7 bases. Unmatched junction bases numbered 3, after V lost 6 bases and J lost 8 bases. The CDR3 length is 11 residues. Per germline, CDR1 LNHNV and CDR2 YYDKDF (reference sequence). The DNA for the CDR3 is TGTGCCACCAGGAAACAGGGGGAAGCTTTCTTT. Translation: CATRKQGEAFF.

V usage is TRBV5-4 and J usage is TRBJ2-7; a weak D match, TRBD1 (5 bases). V was cut by 0 bases and J by 0 bases, with 16 bases left in between. Germline CDR1 and CDR2: SGHNT and YYREEE (reference sequence). There are 17 residues in the CDR3. In DNA form, the CDR3 reads TGTGCCAGCAGCTTGGGTCGGTTGGGGCGTAGCTCCTACGAGCAGTACTTC. This encodes CASSLGRLGRSSYEQYF. Complete variable domain (other parts from reference TRBV5-4 and TRBJ2-7): ETGVTQSPTHLIKTRGQQVTLRCSSQSGHNTVSWYQQALGQGPQFIFQYYREEENGRGNFPPRFSGLQFPNYSSELNVNALELDDSALYLCASSLGRLGRSSYEQYFGPGTRLTVT.